The present entry profiles one T cell receptor beta chain with its context. The antigen remains undetermined. This CDR3 comprises 13 residues. V gave up 5 bases and J gave up 2 bases, with 10 bases separating them. Germline V gene data show CDR1 as MGHRA and CDR2 as YSYEKL. TCRdb analysed the reads with MiXCR anew, one entry per CDR3 protein. The data hold approximately 990,000 distinct CDR3 sequences, with 25% to 40% observed a single time. The record originates from a study of T cell repertoires in cytomegalovirus infection. In the study overall: Public TCR beta signatures marked donors with CMV infection and the matching HLA.

The sample in question was cultured CD8+ T cells from PBMCs, obtained from culture after CMV antigen stimulation. This chain links TRBV4-1 with TRBJ2-7; TRBD1 is a possible D gene (6 bases). The sequence was obtained from a human donor in good health (CMV status not recorded). Some clones in this sample may be carry-over from other donors' samples. The CDR3 nucleotides read TGCGCCAGCAGCTACAGGGCGGCCTACGAGCAGTACTTC. Protein sequence: CASSYRAAYEQYF.